Listed here are 4 T cell receptor beta chains from one sample, sequenced in a study of CD8+ T cells in alopecia areata. Extraction and reverse transcription of RNA yielded cDNA as the sequencing template. Data came from immunoSEQ multiplex PCR; TCRdb stores just in-frame clones and leaves some out. The top ten clones hold roughly 16% of a sample with about 160,000 clones, over 80% of them seen once. Sample: CD8+ T cells sorted from blood, taken at week 0. The receptors shown here come from a human donor with alopecia areata.

V is TRBV10-3 and J is TRBJ1-1; weak D call: TRBD1 (5 bases). The V gene lost 4 bases and the J gene lost 8 bases, with 14 bases spanning the gap. This CDR3 has 13 residues. Germline assignment: CDR1 ENHRY and CDR2 SYGVKD. The CDR3 protein is CAISGSARDEAFF. The DNA of the CDR3 is TGTGCCATCAGTGGGAGTGCGAGGGACGAAGCTTTCTTT.

The rearrangement links TRBV29-1 to TRBJ1-1; D gene uncertain. With 4 bases removed from V and 6 bases from J, the gap between germline ends came to 12 bases. This CDR3 region has 12 residues. CDR1 SQVTM and CDR2 ANQGSEA come from the germline V gene. DNA of the CDR3: TGCAGCGTTGTTCACGGAAGGGCTGAAGCTTTCTTT. It yields the protein CSVVHGRAEAFF.

As for this clone: The same CDR3 is also encoded by other DNA sequences in this sample. The chain recombines TRBV27 with TRBJ2-1, with TRBD1 identical over 11 bases. There are 15 residues in the CDR3. The V segment lost 5 bases and the J segment 4 bases; nucleotides outside the gene matches: 4. Germline V gene lookup returns CDR1 MNHEY and CDR2 SMNVEV (reference sequence). The CDR3 DNA follows: TGTGCCAGCAGTCTAGGGACAGGGGGATACAATGAGCAGTTCTTC. Amino acid sequence: CASSLGTGGYNEQFF.

The chain is built from TRBV5-7 and TRBJ2-3, with D unclear. TRBV5-7 is noted as an ORF with a role that remains uncertain. The germline V and J ends were trimmed by 0 bases and 8 bases, with 10 bases remaining between them. There are 13 residues in the CDR3. The CDR3 reads CASSLATPGTQYF. CDR3 sequence (DNA): TGTGCCAGCAGCTTGGCGACTCCGGGTACGCAGTATTTT.